This T cell receptor (beta chain) was retrieved from a study of a mutant IDH1 vaccine in newly diagnosed glioma (dated by TCRdb to the early 2020s). In the study overall: Of the roughly 34 treated patients, roughly 60% were male and 37.5% were female, and a mean age of around 40 years was recorded. Prior to enrollment, patients had been given standard therapy consisting of radiotherapy alone, temozolomide alone, or radiochemotherapy with temozolomide, with the combination given to most patients. Peripheral blood was collected at six visits: V03 (baseline), V05, V07, V10, V12 and V13. Longitudinal TCRB deep sequencing was performed for around 23 treated patients wherever samples were available for exploratory analyses. Here is what the overall study found, with its caveats: Immune responses induced by the vaccine were seen in around 94% of patients across multiple MHC alleles. PBMC samples for TCRB deep sequencing were selected based on availability. Changes in the top peripheral T cell clonotypes picked up by TCRB sequencing did not appear to be linked to pseudoprogression. It was noted by the authors that analyses of patient blood samples could not be reproduced owing to sample limitations.

Library creation used the immunoSEQ multiplex PCR assay. Rearranged TCR beta chain sequences were amplified with the hsTCRB Kit following the manufacturer's protocol. TCRB libraries were sequenced on an Illumina MiSeq. The paper's data handling went like this. Demultiplexing, trimming and gene mapping were performed with the kit vendor's proprietary platform. TCRdb's version of the immuneACCESS table is confined to in-frame rearrangements and falls short of the full clone set. An unresolved V gene accounts for under half of the shortfall where checked; the remainder is of unknown origin. V and J calls and clone size come straight from that table; D and trimming were deduced from the DNA. For this sample there are tens of thousands of clones; approximately 91% appear just once. The ten biggest clones cover approximately 9.1% of the sample. V was cut back by 6 bases and J by 1 base, leaving a gap of 7 bases between them. From its cysteine to its phenylalanine, the CDR3 spans 12 amino acids. Left in the record is the CDR3 DNA by itself, 36 bases read in frame from the first base. The germline V gene yields SNHLY for CDR1 and FYNNEI for CDR2.

The sample's time point label, in plain terms: baseline, week 1 (first vaccination visit). The intended sense of this specimen's treatment or condition label: pre-vaccination baseline after standard-of-care therapy. The donors had newly diagnosed IDH1-mutant astrocytomas of WHO grade 3 or 4 that showed loss of nuclear ATRX. The samples were drawn from NOA16, a multicentre, single-arm, open-label phase I trial in Germany that tested a mutant IDH1 peptide vaccine in humans for the first time. For immunogenicity testing, the blood drawn at visit V03 was used as the baseline sample. Genomic DNA for TCRB sequencing was extracted from EDTA blood using the DNeasy Blood and Tissue Kit. Concerning this clone itself: Its recognized antigen is unknown. Base qualities are not at hand, and no much larger clone is one base apart.

This clonotype was sampled from a man aged 30 to 39 with glioma. Here the chain combines TRBV2 and TRBJ2-7; TRBD2 might be the D gene, on 5 matching bases. The specimen comprised PBMCs, sampled from a glioma patient treated with radiotherapy, temozolomide or both. DNA sequence: TGTGCCAGCAGGGAGGAATCCTACGAGCAGTACTTC. Its coded protein is CASREESYEQYF.